The clone carrying this TCR beta chain appeared a single time. Authors' methods: Amplification of reference gene primers was used by the study to estimate nucleated cell counts. TCRdb keeps only in-frame clones here, not all; method: immunoSEQ multiplex PCR. D and trimming come from the DNA, and the V and J calls and clone size come from that table. Among 200,000 to 250,000 clones, around four fifths were seen once, and the ten largest hold 15% to 20%. The V and J ends lost 1 base and 2 bases, in that order; junction bases with no gene match: 5. There are 16 residues in the CDR3. Germline CDR1 and CDR2: SGHNT and YYREEE (reference sequence). The data were taken from a study of blood T cell repertoires in COVID-19. Whole-study context: The United States, Italy and Spain provided the acute and convalescent COVID-19 samples. In each case, the material was cDNA or gDNA derived from T cells, B-cell-depleted T cells, or PBMCs.

Sequenced input: peripheral blood. The TCR sequence derives from a woman aged 80 or older with active or convalescent COVID-19. The J gene is TRBJ2-3, the V gene TRBV5-4; 9 nucleotides line up with TRBD1. The CDR3 here is CASSLRTGDFTDTQYF. Here the CDR3 DNA reads TGTGCCAGCAGCTTGAGGACAGGGGATTTCACAGATACGCAGTATTTT.